The clone carrying this TCR beta chain has at least ten counts. From germline, CDR1 is MGHRA and CDR2 YSYEKL. V lost 0 bases, J lost 0 bases, and 3 bases lay in between. The CDR3 totals 14 residues. A single record per CDR3 protein comes from TCRdb applying MiXCR to the RT-PCR reads. The sample shows about 160,000 distinct CDR3 sequences, 24% of them seen only once. The data are from a study of patients and donors after allogeneic stem cell transplantation. The genes are TRBV4-1 and TRBJ1-3; D remains ambiguous. The sample consisted of blood, either unsorted or a sorted T cell fraction (not recorded which). The origin of this receptor is a human donor who was either an allogeneic HSCT recipient or a stem cell or donor lymphocyte infusion donor (not recorded which). It is not recorded whose cells these are; they may come from a transplant donor. The CDR3 spells CASSQDSSGNTIYF. The DNA for the CDR3 is TGCGCCAGCAGCCAAGACAGCTCTGGAAACACCATATATTTT.